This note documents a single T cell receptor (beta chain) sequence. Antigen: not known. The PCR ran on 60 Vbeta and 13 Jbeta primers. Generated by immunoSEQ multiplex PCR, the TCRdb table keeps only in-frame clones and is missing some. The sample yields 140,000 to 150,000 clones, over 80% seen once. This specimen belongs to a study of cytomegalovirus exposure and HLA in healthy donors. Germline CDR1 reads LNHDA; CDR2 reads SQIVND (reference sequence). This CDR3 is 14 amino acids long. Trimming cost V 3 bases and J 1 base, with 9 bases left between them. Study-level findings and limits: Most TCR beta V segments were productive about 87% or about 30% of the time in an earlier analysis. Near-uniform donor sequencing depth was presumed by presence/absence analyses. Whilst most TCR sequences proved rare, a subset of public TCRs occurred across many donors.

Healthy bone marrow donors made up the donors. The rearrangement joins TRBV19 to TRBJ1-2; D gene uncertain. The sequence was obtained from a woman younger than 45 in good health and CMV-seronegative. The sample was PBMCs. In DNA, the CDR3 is TGTGCCAGTAGTATTTACATTTTTAACTATGGCTACACCTTC. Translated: CASSIYIFNYGYTF.